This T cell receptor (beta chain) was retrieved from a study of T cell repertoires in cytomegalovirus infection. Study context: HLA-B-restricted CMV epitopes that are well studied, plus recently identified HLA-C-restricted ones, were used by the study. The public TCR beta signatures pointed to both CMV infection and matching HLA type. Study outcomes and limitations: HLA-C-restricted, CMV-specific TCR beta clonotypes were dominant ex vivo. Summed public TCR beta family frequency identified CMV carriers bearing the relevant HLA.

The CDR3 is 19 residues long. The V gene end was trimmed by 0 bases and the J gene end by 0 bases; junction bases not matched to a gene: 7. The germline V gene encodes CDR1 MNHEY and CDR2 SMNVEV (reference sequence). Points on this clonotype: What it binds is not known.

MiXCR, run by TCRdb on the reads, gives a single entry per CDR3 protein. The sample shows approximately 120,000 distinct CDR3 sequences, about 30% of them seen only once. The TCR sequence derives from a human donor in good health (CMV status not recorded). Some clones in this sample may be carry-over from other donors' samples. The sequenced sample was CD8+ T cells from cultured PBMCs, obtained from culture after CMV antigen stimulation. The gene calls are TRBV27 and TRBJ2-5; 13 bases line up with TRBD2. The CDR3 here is CASSLSGLAGELYQETQYF. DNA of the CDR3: TGTGCCAGCAGTTTATCAGGACTAGCGGGGGAACTGTACCAAGAGACCCAGTACTTC.